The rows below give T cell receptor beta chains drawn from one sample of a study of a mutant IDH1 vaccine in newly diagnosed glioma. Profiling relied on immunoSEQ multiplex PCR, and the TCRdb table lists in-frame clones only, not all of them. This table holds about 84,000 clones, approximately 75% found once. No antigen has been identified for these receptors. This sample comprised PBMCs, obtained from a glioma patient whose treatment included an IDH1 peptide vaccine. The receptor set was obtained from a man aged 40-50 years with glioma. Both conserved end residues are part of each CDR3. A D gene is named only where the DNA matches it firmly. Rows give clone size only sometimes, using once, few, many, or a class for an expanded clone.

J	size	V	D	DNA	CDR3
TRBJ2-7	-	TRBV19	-	TGTGCCAGTAGTACGGCCGCAAGCTCCTACGAGCAGTACTTC	CASSTAASSYEQYF
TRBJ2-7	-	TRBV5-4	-	TGTGCCAGCAGCTTCGGTGGCTACTCCTACGAGCAGTACTTC	CASSFGGYSYEQYF
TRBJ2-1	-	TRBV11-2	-	TGTGCCAGCAGCTTAGATCATCAGTACAATGAGCAGTTCTTC	CASSLDHQYNEQFF
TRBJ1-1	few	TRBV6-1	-	TGTGCCATCAACGTCGGGGGGAACACTGAAGCTTTCTTT	CAINVGGNTEAFF
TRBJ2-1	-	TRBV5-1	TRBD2	TGCGCCAGCAGCTCACTCCGACTAGCGGGAGAAGAGCAGTTCTTC	CASSSLRLAGEEQFF
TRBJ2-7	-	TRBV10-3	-	TGTGCCATCAGTGAGAACAGGCGCGAGCAGTACTTC	CAISENRREQYF
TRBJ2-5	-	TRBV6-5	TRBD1	TGTGCCAGCAGGCAGCGGGGACAGGGGGGGGAGACCCAGTACTTC	CASRQRGQGGETQYF
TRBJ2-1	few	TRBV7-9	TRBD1	TGTGCCAGCGGCCACAGGGGGGCGTACAATGAGCAGTTCTTC	CASGHRGAYNEQFF
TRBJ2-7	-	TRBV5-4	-	TGTGCCAGCAGCTTGGACGGGGGCGGATACGAGCAGTACTTC	CASSLDGGGYEQYF
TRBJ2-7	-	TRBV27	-	TGTGCCAGCAATAGACCAGGGGAAGGCTACGAGCAGTACTTC	CASNRPGEGYEQYF
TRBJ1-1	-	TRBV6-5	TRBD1	TGTGCCAGCAGTCACGGGACAGGGCGTACTGAAGCTTTCTTT	CASSHGTGRTEAFF
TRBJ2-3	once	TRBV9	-	TGTGCCAGCAGCGTAGCCGGGGGGCAGGCAGATACGCAGTATTTT	CASSVAGGQADTQYF
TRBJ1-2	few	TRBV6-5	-	TGTGCCAGCTCGAACAGGGATGGCTACACCTTC	CASSNRDGYTF
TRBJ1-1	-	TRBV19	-	TGTGCCAGTAGTATACGGGGGACGAACACTGAAGCTTTCTTT	CASSIRGTNTEAFF
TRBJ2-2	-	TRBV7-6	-	TGTGCCAGCAGCCCCCACCCCGGGACTCTAAACACCGGGGAGCTGTTTTTT	CASSPHPGTLNTGELFF
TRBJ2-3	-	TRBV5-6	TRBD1	TGTGCCAGCAGCAAGAGGACAGGGATAATTACAGATACGCAGTATTTT	CASSKRTGIITDTQYF
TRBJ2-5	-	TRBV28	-	TGTGCCAGCAGTTACACCCAAGAGACCCAGTACTTC	CASSYTQETQYF
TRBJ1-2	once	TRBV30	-	TGTGCCTGGTTCTGGACTGTGAACTATGGCTACACCTTC	CAWFWTVNYGYTF
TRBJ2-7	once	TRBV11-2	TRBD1	TGTGCCAGCAGCTTAGTTGGGACAGGGTCCTACGAGCAGTACTTC	CASSLVGTGSYEQYF
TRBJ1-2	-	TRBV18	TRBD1	TGTGCCAGCTCACGGGACAGAACCTATGGCTACACCTTC	CASSRDRTYGYTF
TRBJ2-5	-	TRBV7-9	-	TGTGCCAGCAGACAAGGATGGGGGGAGACCCAGTACTTC	CASRQGWGETQYF
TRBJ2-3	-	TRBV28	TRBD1	TGTGCCAGCAGTTTACCCCGGGACAGGGGTACAGATACGCAGTATTTT	CASSLPRDRGTDTQYF
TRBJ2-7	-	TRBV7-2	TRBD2	TGTGCCAGCAGCTTAGTGCTAGCGGGAGGAAGAAGGGGGTACGAGCAGTACTTC	CASSLVLAGGRRGYEQYF
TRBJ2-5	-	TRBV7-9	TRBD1	TGTGCCAGCAGCTCCGACAGGGGGAATCAAGAGACCCAGTACTTC	CASSSDRGNQETQYF
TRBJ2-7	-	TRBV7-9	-	TGTGCCAGCAGCTTGCCGGGACGCGGGGCCTACGAGCAGTACTTC	CASSLPGRGAYEQYF
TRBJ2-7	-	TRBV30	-	TGTGCCTGGAGCCGGGCCCTGGGCTACGAGCAGTACTTC	CAWSRALGYEQYF
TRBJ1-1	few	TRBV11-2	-	TGTGCCAGCAGCTTAGATCTCGGTGCCTGGGAGGAAGAGGTGGCCACTGAAGCTTTCTTT	CASSLDLGAWEEEVATEAFF
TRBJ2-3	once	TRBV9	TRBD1	TGTGCCAGCGAAAGACAGGGGACAGATACGCAGTATTTT	CASERQGTDTQYF
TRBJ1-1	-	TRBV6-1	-	TGTGCCAGCAGTGAATTGTGGGGGGGGGCGGACACTGAAGCTTTCTTT	CASSELWGGADTEAFF
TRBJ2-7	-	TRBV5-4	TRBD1	TGTGCCAGCAGCGGGGACAGGGGCTCCTACGAGCAGTACTTC	CASSGDRGSYEQYF
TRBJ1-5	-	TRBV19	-	TGTGCCAGTAGTATGACTAGCAATCAGCCCCAGCATTTT	CASSMTSNQPQHF
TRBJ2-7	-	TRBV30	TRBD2	TGTGCCTGGACCGCACTAGCGGGTAGTATCTACGAGCAGTACTTC	CAWTALAGSIYEQYF
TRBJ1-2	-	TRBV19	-	TGTGCCAGTAGTATCCCGGGTCCCGAAAACTATGGCTACACCTTC	CASSIPGPENYGYTF
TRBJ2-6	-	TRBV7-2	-	TGTGCCAGCAGCTCGACAGGATCAGGGGCCAACGTCCTGACTTTC	CASSSTGSGANVLTF
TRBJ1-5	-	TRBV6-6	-	TGTGCCAGCCGGGACACTCTAAGCAATCAGCCCCAGCATTTT	CASRDTLSNQPQHF
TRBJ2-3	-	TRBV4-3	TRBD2	TGCGCCAGCAGCCAAAGTAGCGGGAGAGGCACAGATACGCAGTATTTT	CASSQSSGRGTDTQYF
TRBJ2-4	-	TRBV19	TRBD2	TGTGCCAGTAGTATGGCTAGCGGGAACGTAAAAAACATTCAGTACTTC	CASSMASGNVKNIQYF
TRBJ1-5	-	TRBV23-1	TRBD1	TGCGCCAGCAGTCAGCCGCACAGGGGGGAGAGCAATCAGCCCCAGCATTTT	CASSQPHRGESNQPQHF
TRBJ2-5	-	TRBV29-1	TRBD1	TGCAGCGTTCCCCCGACCCCTCGGGACAGGGGGCCCCAAGAGACCCAGTACTTC	CSVPPTPRDRGPQETQYF
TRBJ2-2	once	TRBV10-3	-	TGTGCCATCAGTGAAAGACTAGGGGTCTCCGGGGAGCTGTTTTTT	CAISERLGVSGELFF
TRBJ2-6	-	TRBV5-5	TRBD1	TGTGCCAGCAGCAACGACAGGGGGCGTGGGTCTGGGGCCAACGTCCTGACTTTC	CASSNDRGRGSGANVLTF
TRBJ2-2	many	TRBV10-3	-	TGTGCCACCTGGGACGGAGCGAACACCGGGGAGCTGTTTTTT	CATWDGANTGELFF
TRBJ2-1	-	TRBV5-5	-	TGTGCCAGCAGCTTGGCGTATTTGGGGCCCTACAATGAGCAGTTCTTC	CASSLAYLGPYNEQFF
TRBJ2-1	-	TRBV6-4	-	TGTGCCAGCAGTGAGCGGAATGAGCAGTTCTTC	CASSERNEQFF
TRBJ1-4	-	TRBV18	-	TGTGCCAGCTCACCACGTATCGGGATTGGTGAAAAACTGTTTTTT	CASSPRIGIGEKLFF
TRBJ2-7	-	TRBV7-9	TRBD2	TGTGCCAGCAGCCCCCCGGGCCTAGCGGGGCGAGAGCAGTACTTC	CASSPPGLAGREQYF
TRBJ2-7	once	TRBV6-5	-	TGTGCCAGCAGTTACAGTTTCACGGGCGAGCAGTACTTC	CASSYSFTGEQYF
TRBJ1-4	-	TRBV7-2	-	TGTGCCAGCAGCTCATTAACCGTACCAGGACGTGAAAAACTGTTTTTT	CASSSLTVPGREKLFF
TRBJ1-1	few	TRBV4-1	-	TGCGCCAGCAGCCGAAGAAGCGGGATCACGAACACTGAAGCTTTCTTT	CASSRRSGITNTEAFF
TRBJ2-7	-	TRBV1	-	TGCACCAGCAGCCGGGACCCCTTTAGCCCGGGGGAGCAGTACTTC	CTSSRDPFSPGEQYF
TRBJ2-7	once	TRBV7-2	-	TGTGCCAGCAGCCTACAGGGGGGGCAGTACGAGCAGTACTTC	CASSLQGGQYEQYF
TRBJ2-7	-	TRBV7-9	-	TGTGCCAGCAGCTTAAGTCAGACACGGGGCCACGAGCAGTACTTC	CASSLSQTRGHEQYF
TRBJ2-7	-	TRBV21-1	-	TGTGCCAACGGACAGGGGGCAGGATCCTACGAGCAGTACTTC	CANGQGAGSYEQYF
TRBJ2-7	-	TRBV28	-	TGTGCCAGCAGCAAACGGAGCTGGGGCTTGAGCTCCTACGAGCAGTACTTC	CASSKRSWGLSSYEQYF
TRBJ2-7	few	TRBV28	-	TGTGCCAGCAAGACAGGACCTAGGGACGAGCAGTACTTC	CASKTGPRDEQYF